The TCR beta chain described here comes from a study of shared clonotypes between healthy human individuals. Findings of the study overall: Generation probabilities were higher for clonotypes shared across all four sorted-subset donors than for unshared ones.

Germline V CDR1 and CDR2: MDHEN, SYDVKM. V was clipped by 4 bases and J by 1 base, with 13 bases between them. The length of the CDR3 is 15 residues. Regarding this clone: What it binds is unknown.

CD45RA-negative memory and CD45RA+ naive subsets were split from the CD4+ cells. The method was immunoSEQ multiplex PCR; TCRdb's version includes in-frame clones alone and lacks a portion of them. The repertoire holds under 850,000 clones, with about two thirds as singletons. The sample consisted of memory CD4+ T cells sorted from blood. Documented subset: CD45RA-negative fraction. This TCR was recovered from a woman aged 25 to 45 in good health. The chain is built from TRBV28 and TRBJ1-1, with no clear D. The chain's CDR3 is CASSSQRPPNTEAFF. The DNA of the CDR3 is TGTGCCAGCAGTTCCCAAAGGCCCCCGAACACTGAAGCTTTCTTT.